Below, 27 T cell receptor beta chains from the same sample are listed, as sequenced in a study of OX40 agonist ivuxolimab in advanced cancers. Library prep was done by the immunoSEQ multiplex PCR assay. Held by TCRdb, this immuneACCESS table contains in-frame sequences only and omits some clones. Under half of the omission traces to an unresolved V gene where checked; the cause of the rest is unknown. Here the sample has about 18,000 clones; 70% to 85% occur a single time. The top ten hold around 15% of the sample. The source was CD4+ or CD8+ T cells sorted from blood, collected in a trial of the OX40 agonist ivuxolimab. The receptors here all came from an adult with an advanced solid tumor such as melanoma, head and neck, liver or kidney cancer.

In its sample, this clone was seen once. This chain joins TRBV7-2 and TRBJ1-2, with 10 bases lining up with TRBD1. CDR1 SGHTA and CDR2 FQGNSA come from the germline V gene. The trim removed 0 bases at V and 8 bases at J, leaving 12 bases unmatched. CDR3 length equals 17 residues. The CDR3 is CASSLARDRGTSTGYTF. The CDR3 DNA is TGTGCCAGCAGCTTAGCTCGGGACAGGGGTACCTCCACCGGCTACACCTTC.

The CDR3 bases are TGTGCCAGCAGCTTAGCGCTAGGAACAAGCGAGCAGTACTTC. The encoded protein is CASSLALGTSEQYF. The chain links TRBV7-4 to TRBJ2-7, with D hard to call. Germline CDR1 reads SGHVT; CDR2 reads SQSDAQ. The CDR3 has 14 amino acids. The V end was cut by 0 bases, the J end by 6 bases, with 12 bases between.

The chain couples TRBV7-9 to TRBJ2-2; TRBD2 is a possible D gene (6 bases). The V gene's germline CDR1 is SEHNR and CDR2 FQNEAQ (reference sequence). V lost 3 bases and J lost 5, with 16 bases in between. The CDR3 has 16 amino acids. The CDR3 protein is CASSFSPGVWTGELFF. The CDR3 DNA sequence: TGTGCCAGCAGCTTTTCCCCGGGAGTGTGGACCGGGGAGCTGTTTTTT. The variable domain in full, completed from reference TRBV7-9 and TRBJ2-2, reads DTGVSQNPRHKITKRGQNVTFRCDPISEHNRLYWYRQTLGQGPEFLTYFQNEAQLEKSRLLSDRFSAERPKGSFSTLEIQRTEQGDSAMYLCASSFSPGVWTGELFFGEGSRLTVL.

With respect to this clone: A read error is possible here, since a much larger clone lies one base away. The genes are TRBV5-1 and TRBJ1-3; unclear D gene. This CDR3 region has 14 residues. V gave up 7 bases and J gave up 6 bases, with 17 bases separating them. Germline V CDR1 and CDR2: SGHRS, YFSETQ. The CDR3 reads CASGRGRASNTIYF. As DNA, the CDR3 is TGCGCCAGCGGTCGGGGAAGGGCATCAAACACCATATATTTT.

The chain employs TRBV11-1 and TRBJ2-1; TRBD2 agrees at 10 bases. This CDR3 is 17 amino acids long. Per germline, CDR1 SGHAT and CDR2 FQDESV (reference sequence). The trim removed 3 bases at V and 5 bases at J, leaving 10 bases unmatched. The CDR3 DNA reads TGTGCCAGCAGCTTCTTAGGCGGACTAGCGGACCACAATGAGCAGTTCTTC. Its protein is CASSFLGGLADHNEQFF.

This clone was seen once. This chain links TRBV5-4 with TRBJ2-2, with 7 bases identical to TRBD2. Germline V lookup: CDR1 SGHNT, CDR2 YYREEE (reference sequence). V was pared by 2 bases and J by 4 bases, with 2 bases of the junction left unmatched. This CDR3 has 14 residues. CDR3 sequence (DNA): TGTGCCAGCAGCTTTAGCGGGCGCACCGGGGAGCTGTTTTTT. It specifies CASSFSGRTGELFF.

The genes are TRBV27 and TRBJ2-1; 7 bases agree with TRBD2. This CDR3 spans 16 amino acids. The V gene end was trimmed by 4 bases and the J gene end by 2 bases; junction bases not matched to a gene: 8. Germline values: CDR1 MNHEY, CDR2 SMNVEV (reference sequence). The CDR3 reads CASSSPGRVTYNEQFF. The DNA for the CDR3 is TGTGCCAGCAGTTCCCCGGGGAGGGTCACCTACAATGAGCAGTTCTTC.

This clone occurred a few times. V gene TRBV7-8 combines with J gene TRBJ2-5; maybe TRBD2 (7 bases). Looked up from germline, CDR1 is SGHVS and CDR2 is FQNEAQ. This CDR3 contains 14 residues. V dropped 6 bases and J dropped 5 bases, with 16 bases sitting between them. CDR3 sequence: CASSSTGGRETQYF. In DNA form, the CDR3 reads TGTGCCAGCAGTAGCACGGGGGGCAGGGAGACCCAGTACTTC.

The CDR3 region is CASSQVGEVGETQYF. CDR3 in DNA: TGTGCCAGCAGCCAAGTGGGGGAGGTGGGAGAGACCCAGTACTTC. This sequence joins TRBV7-6 and TRBJ2-5, with D maybe TRBD2 (6 bases). Trimming removed 5 bases from V and 4 bases from J, with 17 bases in between. Germline lookup yields CDR1 SGHVS and CDR2 FNYEAQ. The CDR3 extends over 15 amino acids.

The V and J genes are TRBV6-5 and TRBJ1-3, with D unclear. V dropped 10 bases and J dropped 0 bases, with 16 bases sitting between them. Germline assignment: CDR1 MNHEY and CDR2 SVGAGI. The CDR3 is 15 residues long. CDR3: CAITVDGFSGNTIYF. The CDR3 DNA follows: TGTGCCATCACCGTGGACGGTTTCTCTGGAAACACCATATATTTT.

Here the CDR3 DNA reads TGCGCCAGCAGCTTGGGAGGGGGCGAGCAGTACTTC. This encodes CASSLGGGEQYF. The genes are TRBV5-1 and TRBJ2-7, with D possibly being TRBD1 (6 bases). Germline CDR1 and CDR2: SGHRS and YFSETQ. The CDR3 covers 12 residues. Trimming removed 0 bases at V and 6 bases at J, with 7 bases between.

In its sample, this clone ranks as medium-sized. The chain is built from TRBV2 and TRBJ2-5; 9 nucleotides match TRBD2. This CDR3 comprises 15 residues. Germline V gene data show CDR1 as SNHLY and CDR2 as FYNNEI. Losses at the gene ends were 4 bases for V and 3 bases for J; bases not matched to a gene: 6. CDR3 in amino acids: CASSAPERGEETQYF. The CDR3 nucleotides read TGTGCCAGCAGTGCCCCGGAGCGGGGGGAAGAGACCCAGTACTTC.

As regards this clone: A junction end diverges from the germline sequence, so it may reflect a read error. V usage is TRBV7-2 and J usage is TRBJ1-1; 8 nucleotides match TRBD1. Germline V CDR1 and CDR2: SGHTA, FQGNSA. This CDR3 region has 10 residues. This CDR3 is CASSFRQGIF. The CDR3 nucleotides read TGTGCCAGCAGCTTTCGACAGGGGATCTTT.

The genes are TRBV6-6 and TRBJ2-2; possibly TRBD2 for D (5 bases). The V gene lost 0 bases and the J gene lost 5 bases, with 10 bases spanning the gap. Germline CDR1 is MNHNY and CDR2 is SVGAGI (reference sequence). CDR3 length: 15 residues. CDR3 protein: CASSYSRVETGELFF. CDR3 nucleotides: TGTGCCAGCAGTTACTCGAGGGTGGAGACCGGGGAGCTGTTTTTT.

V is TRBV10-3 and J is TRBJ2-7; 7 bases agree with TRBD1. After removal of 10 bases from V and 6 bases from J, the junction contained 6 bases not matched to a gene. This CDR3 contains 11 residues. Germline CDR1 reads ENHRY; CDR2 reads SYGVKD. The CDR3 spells CATGAGGEQYF. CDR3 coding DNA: TGTGCCACTGGGGCAGGGGGCGAGCAGTACTTC.

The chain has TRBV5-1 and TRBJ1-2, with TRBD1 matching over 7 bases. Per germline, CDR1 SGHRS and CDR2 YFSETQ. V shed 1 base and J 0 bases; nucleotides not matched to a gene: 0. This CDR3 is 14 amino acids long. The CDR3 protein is CASSLRGPNYGYTF. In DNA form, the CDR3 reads TGCGCCAGCAGCTTGAGGGGGCCTAACTATGGCTACACCTTC.

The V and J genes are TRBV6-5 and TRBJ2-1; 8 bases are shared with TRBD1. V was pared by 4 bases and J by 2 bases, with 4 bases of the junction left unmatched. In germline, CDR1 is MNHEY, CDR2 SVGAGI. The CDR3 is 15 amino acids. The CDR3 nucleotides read TGTGCCAGCAGTTCGGGACAGGCGACCTACAATGAGCAGTTCTTC. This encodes CASSSGQATYNEQFF.

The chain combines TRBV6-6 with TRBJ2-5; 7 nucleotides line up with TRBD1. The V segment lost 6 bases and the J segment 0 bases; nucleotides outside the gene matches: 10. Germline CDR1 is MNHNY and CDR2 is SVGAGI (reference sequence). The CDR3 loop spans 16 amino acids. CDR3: CASSHPGTAYQETQYF. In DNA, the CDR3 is TGTGCCAGCAGCCACCCCGGGACAGCGTACCAAGAGACCCAGTACTTC.

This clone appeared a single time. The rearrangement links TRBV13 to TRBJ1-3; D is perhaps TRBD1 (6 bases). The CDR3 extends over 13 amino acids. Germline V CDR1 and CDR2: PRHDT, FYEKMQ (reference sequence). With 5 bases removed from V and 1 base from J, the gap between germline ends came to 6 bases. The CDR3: CASSQGSGNTIYF. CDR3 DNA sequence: TGTGCCAGCAGCCAGGGGTCTGGAAACACCATATATTTT.

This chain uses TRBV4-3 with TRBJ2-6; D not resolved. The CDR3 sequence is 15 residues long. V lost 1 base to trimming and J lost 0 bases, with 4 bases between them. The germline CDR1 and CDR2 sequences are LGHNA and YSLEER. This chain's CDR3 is CASSQAYSGANVLTF. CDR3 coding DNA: TGCGCCAGCAGCCAAGCGTACTCTGGGGCCAACGTCCTGACTTTC.

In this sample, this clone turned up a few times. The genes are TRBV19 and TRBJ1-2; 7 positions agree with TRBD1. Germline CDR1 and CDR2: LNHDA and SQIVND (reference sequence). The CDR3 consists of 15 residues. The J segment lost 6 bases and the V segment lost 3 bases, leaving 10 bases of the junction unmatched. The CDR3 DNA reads TGTGCCAGTAGTATCGGGGACAGATCTGAAGATGGCTACACCTTC. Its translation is CASSIGDRSEDGYTF. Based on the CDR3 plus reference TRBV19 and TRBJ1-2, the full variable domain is DGGITQSPKYLFRKEGQNVTLSCEQNLNHDAMYWYRQDPGQGLRLIYYSQIVNDFQKGDIAEGYSVSREKKESFPLTVTSAQKNPTAFYLCASSIGDRSEDGYTFGSGTRLTVV.

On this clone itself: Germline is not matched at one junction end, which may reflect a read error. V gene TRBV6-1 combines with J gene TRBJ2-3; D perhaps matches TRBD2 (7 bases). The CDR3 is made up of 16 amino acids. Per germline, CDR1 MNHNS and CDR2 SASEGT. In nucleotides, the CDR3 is TGTGCCATCAGTGAGTCAGGGGAGGGTGGCACAGATACGCAGTATTTT. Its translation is CAISESGEGGTDTQYF.

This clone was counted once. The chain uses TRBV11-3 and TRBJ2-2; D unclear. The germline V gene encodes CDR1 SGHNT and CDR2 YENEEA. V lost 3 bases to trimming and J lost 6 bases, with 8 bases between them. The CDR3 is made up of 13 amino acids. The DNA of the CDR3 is TGTGCCAGCAGCTTGCCCGAGGCCGGGGAGCTGTTTTTT. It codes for CASSLPEAGELFF.

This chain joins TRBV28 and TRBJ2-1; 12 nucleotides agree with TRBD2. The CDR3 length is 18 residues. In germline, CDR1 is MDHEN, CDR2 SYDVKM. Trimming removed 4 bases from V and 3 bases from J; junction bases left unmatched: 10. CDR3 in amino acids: CASSSGLAGNIIYNEQFF. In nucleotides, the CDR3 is TGTGCCAGCAGTTCTGGACTAGCGGGAAATATAATCTACAATGAGCAGTTCTTC.

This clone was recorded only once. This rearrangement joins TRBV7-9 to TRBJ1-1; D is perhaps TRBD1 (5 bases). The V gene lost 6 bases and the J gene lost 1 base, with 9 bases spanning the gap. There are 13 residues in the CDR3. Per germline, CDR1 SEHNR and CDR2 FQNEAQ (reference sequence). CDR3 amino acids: CASSPTENTEAFF. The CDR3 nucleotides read TGTGCCAGCAGTCCGACAGAGAACACTGAAGCTTTCTTT. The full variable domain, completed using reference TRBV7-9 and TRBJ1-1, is DTGVSQNPRHKITKRGQNVTFRCDPISEHNRLYWYRQTLGQGPEFLTYFQNEAQLEKSRLLSDRFSAERPKGSFSTLEIQRTEQGDSAMYLCASSPTENTEAFFGQGTRLTVV.

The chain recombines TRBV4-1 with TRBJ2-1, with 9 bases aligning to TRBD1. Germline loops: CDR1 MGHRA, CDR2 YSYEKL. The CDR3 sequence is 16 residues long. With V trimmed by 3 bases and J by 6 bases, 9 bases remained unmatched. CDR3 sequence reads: CASSQPDRGEFNEQFF. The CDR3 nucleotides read TGCGCCAGCAGCCAGCCCGACAGGGGGGAGTTCAATGAGCAGTTCTTC.

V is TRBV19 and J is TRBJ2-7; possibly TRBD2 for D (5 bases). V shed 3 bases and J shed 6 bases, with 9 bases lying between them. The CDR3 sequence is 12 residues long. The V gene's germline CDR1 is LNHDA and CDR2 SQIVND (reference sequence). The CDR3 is CASSITGVEQYF. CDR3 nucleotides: TGTGCCAGTAGTATCACCGGGGTCGAGCAGTACTTC.